Here is one T cell receptor (beta chain) with its context. What it binds is unknown. Trimming pared 4 bases from V and 8 bases from J, leaving 11 bases between. Per germline, CDR1 MGHDK and CDR2 SYGVNS. The CDR3 length is 13 residues. The sample originates from a study of shared clonotypes between healthy human individuals. Study-level points and caveats: Investigators collected only blood, and repertoires in tissues likely differ.

Profiling relied on immunoSEQ multiplex PCR, and the TCRdb table lists in-frame clones only, not all of them. Of around 1.4 million clones in the sample, about 98.5% were seen once. This clonotype was sampled from a man aged 25-40 years in good health. The chain employs TRBV25-1 and TRBJ1-4; a weak D match, TRBD1 (6 bases). Sequences were obtained from naive CD4+ T cells sorted from blood. This sample's subset: CD45RA+ positively selected. The CDR3 region has the DNA TGTGCCAGCAGTGGACCGACAGGAGAAAAACTGTTTTTT. As protein: CASSGPTGEKLFF.